A selection of T cell receptor beta chains follows, all from one sample in a study of T cells in Graves' hyperthyroidism and ophthalmopathy. MiXCR, applied by TCRdb to the multiplex PCR reads, yields one record per CDR3 protein. The sample lists 750,000 to 950,000 distinct CDR3 sequences, 38% occurring once. Source material: blood. Receptors were obtained from a man younger than 35 with Graves' hyperthyroidism. Each CDR3 is given with its conserved first and last residue.

TRBV6-4	TRBJ1-6	CASSDSGAGSPLHF
TRBV5-5	TRBJ2-5	CASSLDGSGTQYF
TRBV7-2	TRBJ1-6	CASSPGGGYNSPLHF
TRBV7-2	TRBJ2-7	CAWSGVTSTLDYSYEQYF
TRBV7-9	TRBJ2-7	CASSPGGGGPSYEQYF
TRBV10-1	TRBJ2-5	CASSDREQGAVYSDIPTQYF
TRBV7-8	TRBJ2-5	CASSQDGLSPETQYF
TRBV19	TRBJ1-2	CASSMESYGYTF
TRBV7-9	TRBJ2-6	CASSLGIDSGANVLTF
TRBV13	TRBJ1-1	CASRTQENTEAFF
TRBV13	TRBJ1-1	CASSFQGETEAFF
TRBV7-9	TRBJ1-4	CASSWSGTGGEKLFF
TRBV29-1	TRBJ2-5	CGFDDTLYGFQETQYF
TRBV19	TRBJ2-7	CASSPGAGDTYEQYF
TRBV7-3	TRBJ2-2	CASSFGGRAGDGELFF
TRBV2	TRBJ2-5	CASGERGGGETQYF
TRBV20-1	TRBJ2-5	CSASPLTQETQYF
TRBV9	TRBJ2-2	CASSVEGAGSTNTGELFF
TRBV29-1	TRBJ1-2	CSEGLVDGYTF
TRBV10-3	TRBJ2-7	CAISESMTSYEQYF
TRBV2	TRBJ1-4	CASSARDRAGEKLFF
TRBV2	TRBJ1-5	CASNGRVNQPQHF
TRBV20-1	TRBJ2-6	CSASLGGANVLTF
TRBV25-1	TRBJ2-7	CASSQPQGGEQYF
TRBV12-3/TRBV12-4	TRBJ1-4	CASTKGRLYEKLFF